This T cell receptor beta chain was sequenced for a study of blood T cell repertoires in COVID-19. Study-level information: Both acute and convalescent COVID-19 samples were obtained from the United States, Italy and Spain. PBMCs, B-cell-depleted T cells, or T cells provided the cDNA or gDNA that made up the material.

Germline CDR1 reads PRHDT; CDR2 reads FYEKMQ (reference sequence). The V end lost 8 bases, the J end lost 0 bases, and 16 bases lay between the germline ends. The length of the CDR3 is 15 residues. Only in-frame clones appear in the TCRdb table, and some are missing; sequencing was by immunoSEQ multiplex PCR. The sample carries some 170,000 clones, approximately 87% recorded once. Sequencing input: peripheral blood. The chain carries TRBV13 and TRBJ1-1; no definite D call. The TCR sequence derives from a woman in her 70s with COVID-19, enrolled during active disease. The CDR3 region has the DNA TGTGCCAGCTACGGGGAGCGTCGGATGAACACTGAAGCTTTCTTT. Encoded protein: CASYGERRMNTEAFF.